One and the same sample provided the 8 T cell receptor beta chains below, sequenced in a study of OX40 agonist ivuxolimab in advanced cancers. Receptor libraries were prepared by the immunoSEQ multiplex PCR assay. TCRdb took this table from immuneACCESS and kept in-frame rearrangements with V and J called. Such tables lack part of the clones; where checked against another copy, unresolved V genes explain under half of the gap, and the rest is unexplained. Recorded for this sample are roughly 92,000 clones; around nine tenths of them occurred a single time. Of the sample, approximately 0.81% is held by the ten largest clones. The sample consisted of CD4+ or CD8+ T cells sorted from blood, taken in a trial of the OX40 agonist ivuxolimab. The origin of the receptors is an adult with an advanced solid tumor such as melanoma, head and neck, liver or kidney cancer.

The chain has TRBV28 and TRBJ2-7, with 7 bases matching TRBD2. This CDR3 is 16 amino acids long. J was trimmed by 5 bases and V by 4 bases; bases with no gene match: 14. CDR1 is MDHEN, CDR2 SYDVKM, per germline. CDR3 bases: TGTGCCAGCAGTTCCCGGTCCTGGGAGGGCCGCGACGAGCAGTACTTC. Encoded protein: CASSSRSWEGRDEQYF.

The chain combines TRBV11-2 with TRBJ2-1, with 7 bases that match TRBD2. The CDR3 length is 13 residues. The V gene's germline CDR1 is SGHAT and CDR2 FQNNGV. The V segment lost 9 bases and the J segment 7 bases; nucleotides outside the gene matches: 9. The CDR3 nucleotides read TGTGCCAGTAGAGTTAGCGGGCCTAATGAGCAGTTCTTC. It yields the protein CASRVSGPNEQFF.

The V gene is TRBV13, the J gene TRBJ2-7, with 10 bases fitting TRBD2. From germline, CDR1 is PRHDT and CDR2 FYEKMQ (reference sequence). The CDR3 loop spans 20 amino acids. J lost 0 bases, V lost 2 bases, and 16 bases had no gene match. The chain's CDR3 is CASSLRLIAGGPDSSYEQYF. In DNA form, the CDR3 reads TGTGCCAGCAGCTTAAGATTGATAGCGGGAGGCCCAGATAGCTCCTACGAGCAGTACTTC.

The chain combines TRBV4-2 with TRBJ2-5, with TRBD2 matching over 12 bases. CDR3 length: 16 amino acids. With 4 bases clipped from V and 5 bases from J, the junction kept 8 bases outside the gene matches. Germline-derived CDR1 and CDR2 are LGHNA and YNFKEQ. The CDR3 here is CASSRRLAGDEETQYF. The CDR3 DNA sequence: TGTGCCAGCAGCCGACGACTAGCGGGAGACGAGGAGACCCAGTACTTC.

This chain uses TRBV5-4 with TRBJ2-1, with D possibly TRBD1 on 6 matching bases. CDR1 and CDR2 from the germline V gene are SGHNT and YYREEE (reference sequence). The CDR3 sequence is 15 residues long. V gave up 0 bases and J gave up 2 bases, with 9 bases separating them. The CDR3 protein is CASSLDREAYNEQFF. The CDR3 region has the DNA TGTGCCAGCAGCTTGGACAGGGAAGCCTACAATGAGCAGTTCTTC.

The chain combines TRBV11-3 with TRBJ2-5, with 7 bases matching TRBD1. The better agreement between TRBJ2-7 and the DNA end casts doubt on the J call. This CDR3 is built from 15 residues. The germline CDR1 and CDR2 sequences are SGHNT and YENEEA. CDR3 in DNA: TGTGCCAGCAGCCCACGGACAGGCCTGGGCTACGAGCAGTACTTC. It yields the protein CASSPRTGLGYEQYF.

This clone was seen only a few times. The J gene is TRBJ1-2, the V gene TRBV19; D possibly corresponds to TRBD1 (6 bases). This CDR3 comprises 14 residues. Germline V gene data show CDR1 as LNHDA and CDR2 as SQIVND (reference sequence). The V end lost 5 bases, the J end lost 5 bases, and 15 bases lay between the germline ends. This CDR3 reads CASSPTGNRYGYTF. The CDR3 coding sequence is TGTGCCAGTAGTCCAACAGGGAATAGGTATGGCTACACCTTC.

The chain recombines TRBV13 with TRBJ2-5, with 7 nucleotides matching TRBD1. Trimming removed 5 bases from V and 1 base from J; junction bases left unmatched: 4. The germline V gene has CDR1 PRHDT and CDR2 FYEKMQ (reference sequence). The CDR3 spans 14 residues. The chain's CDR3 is CASSPRTGQETQYF. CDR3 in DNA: TGTGCCAGCAGCCCCCGGACAGGCCAAGAGACCCAGTACTTC.